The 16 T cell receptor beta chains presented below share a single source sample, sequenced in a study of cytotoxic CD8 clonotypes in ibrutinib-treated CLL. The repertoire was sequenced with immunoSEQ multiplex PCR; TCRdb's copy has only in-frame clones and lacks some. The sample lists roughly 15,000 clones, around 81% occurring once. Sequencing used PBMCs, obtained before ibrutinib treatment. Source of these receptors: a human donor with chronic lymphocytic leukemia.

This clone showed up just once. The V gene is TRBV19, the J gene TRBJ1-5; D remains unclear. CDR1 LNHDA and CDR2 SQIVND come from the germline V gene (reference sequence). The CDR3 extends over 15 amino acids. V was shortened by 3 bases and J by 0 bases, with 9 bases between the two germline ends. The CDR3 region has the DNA TGTGCCAGTAGTATTGGACTGGATAGCAATCAGCCCCAGCATTTT. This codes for CASSIGLDSNQPQHF.

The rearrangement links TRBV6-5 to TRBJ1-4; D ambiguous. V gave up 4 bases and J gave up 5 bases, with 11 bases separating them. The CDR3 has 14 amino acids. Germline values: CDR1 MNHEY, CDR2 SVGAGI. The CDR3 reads CASSLAGLNEKLFF. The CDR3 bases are TGTGCCAGCAGTTTGGCAGGTTTGAATGAAAAACTGTTTTTT.

CDR3 DNA: TGTGCCAGCAGCGTAGGCGGGAGCACAGATACGCAGTATTTT. It specifies CASSVGGSTDTQYF. The chain carries TRBV9 and TRBJ2-3; TRBD2 is a possible D gene (5 bases). V was shortened by 0 bases and J by 0 bases, with 5 bases between the two germline ends. The CDR3 extends over 14 amino acids. The germline CDR1 and CDR2 sequences are SGDLS and YYNGEE.

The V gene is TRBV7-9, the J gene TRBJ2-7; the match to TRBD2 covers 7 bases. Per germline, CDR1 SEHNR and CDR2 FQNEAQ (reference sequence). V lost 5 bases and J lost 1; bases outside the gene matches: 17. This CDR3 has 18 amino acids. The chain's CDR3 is CASSAGDGGEVFSYEQYF. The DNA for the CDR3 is TGTGCCAGCAGCGCGGGGGATGGAGGGGAAGTATTTTCCTACGAGCAGTACTTC.

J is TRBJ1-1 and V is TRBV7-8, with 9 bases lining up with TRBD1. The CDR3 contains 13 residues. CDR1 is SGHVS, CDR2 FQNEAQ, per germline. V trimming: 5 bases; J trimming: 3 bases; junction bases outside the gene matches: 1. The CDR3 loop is CASSRDRDTEAFF. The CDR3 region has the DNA TGTGCCAGCAGCAGGGACAGGGACACTGAAGCTTTCTTT.

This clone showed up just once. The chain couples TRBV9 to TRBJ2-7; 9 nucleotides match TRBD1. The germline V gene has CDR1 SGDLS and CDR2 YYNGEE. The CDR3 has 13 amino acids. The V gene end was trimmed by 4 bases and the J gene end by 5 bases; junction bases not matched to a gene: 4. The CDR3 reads CASSLTGGHEQYF. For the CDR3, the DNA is TGTGCCAGCAGCCTGACAGGGGGACACGAGCAGTACTTC.

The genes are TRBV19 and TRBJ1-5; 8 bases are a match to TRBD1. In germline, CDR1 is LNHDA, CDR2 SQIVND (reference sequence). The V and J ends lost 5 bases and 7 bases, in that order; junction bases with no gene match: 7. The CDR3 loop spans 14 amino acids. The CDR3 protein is CASSLDRAGQPQHF. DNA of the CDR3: TGTGCCAGTAGTCTGGACAGGGCCGGGCAGCCCCAGCATTTT.

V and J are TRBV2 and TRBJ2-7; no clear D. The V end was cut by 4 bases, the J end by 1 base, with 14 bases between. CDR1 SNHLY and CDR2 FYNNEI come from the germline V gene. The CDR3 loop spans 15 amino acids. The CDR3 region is CASSVNLGRSYEQYF. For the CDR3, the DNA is TGTGCCAGCAGTGTGAACCTCGGAAGATCCTACGAGCAGTACTTC.

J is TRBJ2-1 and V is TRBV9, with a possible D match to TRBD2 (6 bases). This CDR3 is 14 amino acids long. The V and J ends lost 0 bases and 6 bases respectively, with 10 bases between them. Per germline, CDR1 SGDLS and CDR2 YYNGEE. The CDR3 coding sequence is TGTGCCAGCAGCGTAGAAGGGACTTCCAATGAGCAGTTCTTC. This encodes CASSVEGTSNEQFF.

In DNA form, the CDR3 reads TGTGCCAGTACCCCCCGGGACAGGGTTCACGTCCTGACTTTC. Translated: CASTPRDRVHVLTF. The chain carries TRBV19 and TRBJ2-6; 9 bases are shared with TRBD1. This CDR3 is 14 amino acids long. CDR1 LNHDA and CDR2 SQIVND come from the germline V gene (reference sequence). Trimming cost V 7 bases and J 11 bases; bases outside gene matches: 9. The complete variable domain, with remaining parts taken from reference TRBV19 and TRBJ2-6, reads DGGITQSPKYLFRKEGQNVTLSCEQNLNHDAMYWYRQDPGQGLRLIYYSQIVNDFQKGDIAEGYSVSREKKESFPLTVTSAQKNPTAFYLCASTPRDRVHVLTFGAGSRLTVL.

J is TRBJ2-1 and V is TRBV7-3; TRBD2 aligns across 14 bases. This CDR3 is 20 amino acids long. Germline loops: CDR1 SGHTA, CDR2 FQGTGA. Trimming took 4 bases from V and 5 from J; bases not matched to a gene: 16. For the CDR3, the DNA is TGTGCCAGCAGCTCCCAACATCGACTAGCGGGAGGGCCAGAGAACAATGAGCAGTTCTTC. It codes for CASSSQHRLAGGPENNEQFF.

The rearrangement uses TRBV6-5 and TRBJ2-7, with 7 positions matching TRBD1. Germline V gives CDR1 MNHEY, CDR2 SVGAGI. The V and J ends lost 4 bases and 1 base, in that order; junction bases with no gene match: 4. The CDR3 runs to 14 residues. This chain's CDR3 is CASSFPGQSYEQYF. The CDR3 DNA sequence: TGTGCCAGCAGTTTTCCGGGACAGTCCTACGAGCAGTACTTC.

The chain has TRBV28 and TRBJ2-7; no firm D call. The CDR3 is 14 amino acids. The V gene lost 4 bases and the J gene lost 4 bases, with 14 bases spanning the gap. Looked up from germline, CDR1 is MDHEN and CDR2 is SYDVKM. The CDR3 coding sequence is TGTGCCAGCAGTTCCGGTGGGAATCATTACGAGCAGTACTTC. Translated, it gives CASSSGGNHYEQYF.

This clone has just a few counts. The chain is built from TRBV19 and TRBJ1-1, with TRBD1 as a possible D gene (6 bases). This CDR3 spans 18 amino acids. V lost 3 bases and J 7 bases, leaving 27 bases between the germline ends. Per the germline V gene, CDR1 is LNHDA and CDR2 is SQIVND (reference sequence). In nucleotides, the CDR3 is TGTGCCAGTAGTATTGGGGGCTTTGGCAGTTCGACCGTAAGTGAAGCTTTCTTT. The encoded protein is CASSIGGFGSSTVSEAFF.

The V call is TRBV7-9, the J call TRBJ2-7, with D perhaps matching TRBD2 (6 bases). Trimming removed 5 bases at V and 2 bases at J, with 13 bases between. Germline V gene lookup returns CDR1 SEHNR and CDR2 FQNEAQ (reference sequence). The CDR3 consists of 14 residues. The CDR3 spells CASSPTGLPYEQYF. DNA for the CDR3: TGTGCCAGCAGCCCAACGGGACTCCCCTACGAGCAGTACTTC. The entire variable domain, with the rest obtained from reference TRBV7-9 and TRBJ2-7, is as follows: DTGVSQNPRHKITKRGQNVTFRCDPISEHNRLYWYRQTLGQGPEFLTYFQNEAQLEKSRLLSDRFSAERPKGSFSTLEIQRTEQGDSAMYLCASSPTGLPYEQYFGPGTRLTVT.

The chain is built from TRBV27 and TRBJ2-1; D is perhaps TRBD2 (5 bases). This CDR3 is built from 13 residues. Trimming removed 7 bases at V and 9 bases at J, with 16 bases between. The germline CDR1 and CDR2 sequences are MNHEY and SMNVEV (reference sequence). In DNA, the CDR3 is TGTGCCAGCAACGGACTCACCATGGGTGAGCAGTTCTTC. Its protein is CASNGLTMGEQFF.